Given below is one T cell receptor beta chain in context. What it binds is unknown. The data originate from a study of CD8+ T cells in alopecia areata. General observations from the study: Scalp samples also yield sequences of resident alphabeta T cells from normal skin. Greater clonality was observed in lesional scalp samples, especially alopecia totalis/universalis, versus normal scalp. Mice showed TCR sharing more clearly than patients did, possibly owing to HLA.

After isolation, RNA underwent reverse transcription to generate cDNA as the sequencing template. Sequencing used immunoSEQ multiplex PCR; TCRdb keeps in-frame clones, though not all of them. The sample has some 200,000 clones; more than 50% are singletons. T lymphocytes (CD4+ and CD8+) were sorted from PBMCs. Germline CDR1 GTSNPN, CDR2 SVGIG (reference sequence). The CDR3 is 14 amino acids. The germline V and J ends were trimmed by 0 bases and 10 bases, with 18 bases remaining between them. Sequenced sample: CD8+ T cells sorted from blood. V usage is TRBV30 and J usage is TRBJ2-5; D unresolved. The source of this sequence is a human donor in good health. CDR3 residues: CAWSVGAPEVIQYF. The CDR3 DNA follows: TGTGCCTGGAGTGTAGGCGCTCCCGAGGTGATCCAGTACTTC.